This T cell receptor beta chain was observed in a study of blood T cell repertoires in COVID-19. With V trimmed by 6 bases and J by 11 bases, 14 bases remained unmatched. The CDR3 covers 14 residues. Looked up from germline, CDR1 is KGHSH and CDR2 is LQKENI. TCRdb's copy holds only in-frame clones and misses some; the assay was immunoSEQ multiplex PCR. This sample carries about 120,000 clones, roughly nine tenths of them seen once, and the ten largest clones take 28%. This clone was seen once. The clonotype originates from a man between 65 and 85 years old with active or convalescent COVID-19. The material sequenced was peripheral blood. The V gene is TRBV18, the J gene TRBJ1-1; 8 positions agree with TRBD1. The CDR3 sequence is CASSSSRQGIGAFF. The CDR3 DNA reads as TGTGCCAGCTCCTCGAGCCGACAGGGGATTGGGGCTTTCTTT.